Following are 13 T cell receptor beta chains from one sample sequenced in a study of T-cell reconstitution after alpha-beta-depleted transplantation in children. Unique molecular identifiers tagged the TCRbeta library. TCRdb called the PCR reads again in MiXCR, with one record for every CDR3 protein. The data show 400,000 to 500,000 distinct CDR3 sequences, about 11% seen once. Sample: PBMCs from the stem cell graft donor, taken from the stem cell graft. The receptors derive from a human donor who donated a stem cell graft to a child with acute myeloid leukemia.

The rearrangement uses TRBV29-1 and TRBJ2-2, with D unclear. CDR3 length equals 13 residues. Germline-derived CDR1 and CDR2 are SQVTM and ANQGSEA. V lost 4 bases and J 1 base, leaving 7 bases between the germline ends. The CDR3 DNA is TGCAGCGTTGGAGTTGGGAACACCGGGGAGCTGTTTTTT. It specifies CSVGVGNTGELFF.

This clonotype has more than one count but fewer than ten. The CDR3 protein is CASSEALLAGLGYEQYV. The CDR3 bases are TGTGCCAGCAGTGAAGCGTTACTAGCGGGCTTGGGCTACGAGCAGTACGTC. The chain uses TRBV6-1 and TRBJ2-7; 9 nucleotides match TRBD2. The CDR3 spans 17 residues. V trimming: 0 bases; J trimming: 3 bases; junction bases outside the gene matches: 9. Germline values: CDR1 MNHNS, CDR2 SASEGT.

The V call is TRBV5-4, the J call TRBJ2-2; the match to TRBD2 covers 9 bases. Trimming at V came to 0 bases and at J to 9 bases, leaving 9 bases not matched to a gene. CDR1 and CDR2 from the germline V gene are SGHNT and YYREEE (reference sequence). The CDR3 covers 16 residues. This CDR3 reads CASSLGGVAGDRELFF. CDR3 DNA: TGTGCCAGCAGCTTGGGAGGGGTAGCGGGAGACCGGGAGCTGTTTTTT.

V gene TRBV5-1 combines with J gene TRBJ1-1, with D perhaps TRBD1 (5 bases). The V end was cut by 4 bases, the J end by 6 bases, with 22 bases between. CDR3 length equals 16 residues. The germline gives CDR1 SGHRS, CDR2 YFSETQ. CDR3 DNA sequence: TGCGCCAGCAGCCGACTCGAGGACGGCGGGGGTTCTGAAGCTTTCTTT. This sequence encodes CASSRLEDGGGSEAFF. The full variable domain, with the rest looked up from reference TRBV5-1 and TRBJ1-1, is KAGVTQTPRYLIKTRGQQVTLSCSPISGHRSVSWYQQTPGQGLQFLFEYFSETQRNKGNFPGRFSGRQFSNSRSEMNVSTLELGDSALYLCASSRLEDGGGSEAFFGQGTRLTVV.

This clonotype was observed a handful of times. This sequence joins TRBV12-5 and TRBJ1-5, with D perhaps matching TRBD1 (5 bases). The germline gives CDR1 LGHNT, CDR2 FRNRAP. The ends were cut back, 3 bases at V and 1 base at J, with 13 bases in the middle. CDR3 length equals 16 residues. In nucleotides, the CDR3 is TGTGCTAGTGGTTTAAGGGACGGCAGGAGCAATCAGCCCCAGCATTTT. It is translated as CASGLRDGRSNQPQHF.

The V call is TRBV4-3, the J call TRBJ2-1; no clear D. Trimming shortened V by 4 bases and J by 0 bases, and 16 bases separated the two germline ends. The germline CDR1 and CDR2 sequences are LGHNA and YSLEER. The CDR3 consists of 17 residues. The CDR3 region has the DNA TGCGCCAGCAGCCTCCAAGGGCCCCCGAGCTCCTACAATGAGCAGTTCTTC. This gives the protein CASSLQGPPSSYNEQFF.

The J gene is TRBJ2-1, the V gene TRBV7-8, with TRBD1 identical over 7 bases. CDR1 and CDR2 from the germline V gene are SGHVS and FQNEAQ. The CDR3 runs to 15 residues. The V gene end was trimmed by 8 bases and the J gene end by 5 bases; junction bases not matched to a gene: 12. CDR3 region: CASRNTGVGDNEQFF. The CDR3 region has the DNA TGTGCCAGCCGGAACACAGGGGTGGGAGACAATGAGCAGTTCTTC.

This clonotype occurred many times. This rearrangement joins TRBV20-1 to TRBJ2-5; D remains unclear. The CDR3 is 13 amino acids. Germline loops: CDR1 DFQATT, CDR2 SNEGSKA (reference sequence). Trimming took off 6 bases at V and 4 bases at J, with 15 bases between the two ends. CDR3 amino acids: CSASSMGGETQYF. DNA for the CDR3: TGCAGTGCCAGCTCTATGGGCGGAGAGACCCAGTACTTC.

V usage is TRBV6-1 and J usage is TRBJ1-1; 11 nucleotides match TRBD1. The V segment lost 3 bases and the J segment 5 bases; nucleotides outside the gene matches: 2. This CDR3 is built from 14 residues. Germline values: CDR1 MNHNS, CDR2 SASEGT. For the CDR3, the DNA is TGTGCCAGCAGTGACGGGACAGGGGGAACTGAAGCTTTCTTT. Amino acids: CASSDGTGGTEAFF.

The chain's CDR3 is CSVEGFAQAEGNEQFF. CDR3 coding DNA: TGCAGCGTTGAAGGTTTTGCACAGGCGGAGGGCAATGAGCAGTTCTTC. The chain joins TRBV29-1 to TRBJ2-1; D possibly corresponds to TRBD2 (6 bases). Germline values: CDR1 SQVTM, CDR2 ANQGSEA. V was pared by 1 base and J by 6 bases, with 19 bases between. CDR3 length: 16 residues.

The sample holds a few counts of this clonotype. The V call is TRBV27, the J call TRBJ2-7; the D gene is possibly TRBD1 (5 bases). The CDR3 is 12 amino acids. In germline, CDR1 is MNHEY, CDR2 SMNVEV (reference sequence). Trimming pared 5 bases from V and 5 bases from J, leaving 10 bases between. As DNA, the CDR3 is TGTGCCAGCAGTCCAGGGTGGGACGAGCAGTACTTC. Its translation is CASSPGWDEQYF.

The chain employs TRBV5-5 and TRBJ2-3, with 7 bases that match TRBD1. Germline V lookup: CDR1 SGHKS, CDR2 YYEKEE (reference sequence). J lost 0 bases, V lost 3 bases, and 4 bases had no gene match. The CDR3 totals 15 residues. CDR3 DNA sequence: TGTGCCAGCAGCTGGACGACAGGGAGCACAGATACGCAGTATTTT. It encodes CASSWTTGSTDTQYF.

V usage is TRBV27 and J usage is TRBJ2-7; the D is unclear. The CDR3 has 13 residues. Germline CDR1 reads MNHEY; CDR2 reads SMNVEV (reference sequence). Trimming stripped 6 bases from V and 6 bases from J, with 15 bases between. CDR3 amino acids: CASSQTEISEQYF. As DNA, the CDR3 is TGTGCCAGCAGCCAAACGGAAATATCCGAGCAGTACTTC.